Sequencing of this T cell receptor (beta chain) was carried out in a study of blood T cell repertoires in COVID-19. Profiled with immunoSEQ multiplex PCR; TCRdb holds only in-frame clones, not every one. Found here are over 25,000 clones, roughly 86% of them singletons; the top ten hold 12%. In germline, CDR1 is SGHVS, CDR2 FQNEAQ. The length of the CDR3 is 14 residues. The trim removed 3 bases at V and 7 bases at J, leaving 6 bases unmatched. This clonotype was obtained from a human donor in a cohort sampled during active COVID-19. The donor label of this sample is uncertain. Sequenced input: peripheral blood. V usage is TRBV7-8 and J usage is TRBJ1-3; 7 bases agree with TRBD1. CDR3: CASSLTGSANTIYF. The CDR3 nucleotides read TGTGCCAGCAGCTTGACAGGGTCGGCGAACACCATATATTTT.